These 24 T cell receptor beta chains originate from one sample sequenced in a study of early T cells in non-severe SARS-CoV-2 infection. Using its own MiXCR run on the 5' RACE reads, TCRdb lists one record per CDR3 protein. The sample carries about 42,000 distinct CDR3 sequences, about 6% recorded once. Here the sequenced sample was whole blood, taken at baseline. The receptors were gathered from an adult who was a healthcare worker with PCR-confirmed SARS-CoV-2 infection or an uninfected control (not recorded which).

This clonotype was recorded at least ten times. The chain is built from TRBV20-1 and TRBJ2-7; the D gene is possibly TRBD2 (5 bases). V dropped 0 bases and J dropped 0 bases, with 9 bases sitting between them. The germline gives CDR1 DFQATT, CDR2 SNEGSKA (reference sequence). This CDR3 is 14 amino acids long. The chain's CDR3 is CSARDRGSSYEQYF. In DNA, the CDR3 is TGCAGTGCTAGAGATCGAGGGTCCTCCTACGAGCAGTACTTC.

The CDR3 sequence is CASSLAPGLAAYEQYF. CDR3 nucleotides: TGTGCCAGCAGCTTAGCCCCCGGACTAGCGGCCTACGAGCAGTACTTC. The chain couples TRBV11-2 to TRBJ2-7; 10 bases agree with TRBD2. Germline CDR1 and CDR2: SGHAT and FQNNGV. After removal of 1 base from V and 2 bases from J, the junction contained 5 bases not matched to a gene. This CDR3 has 16 residues.

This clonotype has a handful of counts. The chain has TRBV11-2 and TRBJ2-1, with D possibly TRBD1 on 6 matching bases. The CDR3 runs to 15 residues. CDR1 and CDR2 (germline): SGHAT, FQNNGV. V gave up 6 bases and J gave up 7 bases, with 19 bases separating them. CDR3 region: CASRETGTLSNEQFF. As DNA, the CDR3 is TGTGCCAGCAGGGAGACAGGTACCCTATCGAATGAGCAGTTCTTC.

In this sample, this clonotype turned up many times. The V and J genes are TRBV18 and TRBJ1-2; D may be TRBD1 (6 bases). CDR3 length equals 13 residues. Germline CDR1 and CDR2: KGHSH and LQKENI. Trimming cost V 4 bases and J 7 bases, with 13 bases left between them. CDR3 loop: CASSQKGEFGYTF. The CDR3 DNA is TGTGCCAGCTCACAGAAGGGGGAATTTGGCTACACCTTC.

The CDR3 region has the DNA TGCAGTGCTAGAGAGACTAGCGCGCACACCGGGGAGCTGTTTTTT. Encoded protein: CSARETSAHTGELFF. The chain carries TRBV20-1 and TRBJ2-2; 8 bases fit TRBD2. V gave up 0 bases and J gave up 3 bases; unmatched junction bases: 3. Per germline, CDR1 DFQATT and CDR2 SNEGSKA (reference sequence). The CDR3 covers 15 residues.

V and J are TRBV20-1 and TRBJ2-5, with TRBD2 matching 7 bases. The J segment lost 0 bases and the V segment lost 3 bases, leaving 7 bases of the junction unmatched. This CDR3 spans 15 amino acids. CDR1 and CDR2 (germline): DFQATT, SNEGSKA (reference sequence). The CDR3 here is CSARSGDGNQETQYF. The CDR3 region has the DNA TGCAGTGCTAGGAGCGGGGACGGAAACCAAGAGACCCAGTACTTC.

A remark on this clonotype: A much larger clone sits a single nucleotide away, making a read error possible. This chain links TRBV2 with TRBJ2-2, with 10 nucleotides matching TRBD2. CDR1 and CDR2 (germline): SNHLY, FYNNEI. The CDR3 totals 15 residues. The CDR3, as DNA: TGTGTCAGCATGAGGACTAGCGGGAACACCGGGGAGCTGTTTTTT. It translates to CVSMRTSGNTGELFF.

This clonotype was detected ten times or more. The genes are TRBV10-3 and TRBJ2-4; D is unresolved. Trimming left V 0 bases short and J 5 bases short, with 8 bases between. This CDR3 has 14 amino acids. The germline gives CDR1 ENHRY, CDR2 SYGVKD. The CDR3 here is CAISESSAQNIQYF. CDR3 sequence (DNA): TGTGCCATCAGTGAGTCTTCGGCTCAAAACATTCAGTACTTC.

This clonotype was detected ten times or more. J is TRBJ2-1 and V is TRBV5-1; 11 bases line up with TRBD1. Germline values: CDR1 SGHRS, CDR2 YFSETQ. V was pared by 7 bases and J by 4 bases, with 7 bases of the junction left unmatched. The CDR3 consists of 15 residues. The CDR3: CASVSGTGGYNEQFF. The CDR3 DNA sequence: TGCGCCAGCGTTTCCGGGACAGGGGGGTACAATGAGCAGTTCTTC. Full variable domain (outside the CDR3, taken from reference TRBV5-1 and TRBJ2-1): KAGVTQTPRYLIKTRGQQVTLSCSPISGHRSVSWYQQTPGQGLQFLFEYFSETQRNKGNFPGRFSGRQFSNSRSEMNVSTLELGDSALYLCASVSGTGGYNEQFFGPGTRLTVL.

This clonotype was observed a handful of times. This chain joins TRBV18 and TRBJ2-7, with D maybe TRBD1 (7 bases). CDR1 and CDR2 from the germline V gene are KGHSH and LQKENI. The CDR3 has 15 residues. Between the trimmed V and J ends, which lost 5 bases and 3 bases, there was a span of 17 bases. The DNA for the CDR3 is TGTGCCAGCTCATCGACAGGGATCGGGGGCTACGAGCAGTACTTC. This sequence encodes CASSSTGIGGYEQYF.

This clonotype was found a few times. Written as DNA, the CDR3 is TGTGCCAGTAGTATGGCAGGGGCCTATAGCAATCAGCCCCAGCATTTT. This gives the protein CASSMAGAYSNQPQHF. V and J are TRBV19 and TRBJ1-5; D is perhaps TRBD1 (6 bases). The CDR3 totals 16 residues. Germline V gives CDR1 LNHDA, CDR2 SQIVND (reference sequence). Trimming stripped 3 bases from V and 0 bases from J, with 12 bases between.

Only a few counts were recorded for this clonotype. The CDR3 region has the DNA TGTGCCAGCAGAACGGACAGTAACTATGGCTACACCTTC. Amino acid sequence: CASRTDSNYGYTF. The chain links TRBV28 to TRBJ1-2, with D tentatively TRBD1 (6 bases). Trimming cost V 6 bases and J 1 base, with 9 bases left between them. The germline CDR1 and CDR2 sequences are MDHEN and SYDVKM. The CDR3 runs 13 residues.

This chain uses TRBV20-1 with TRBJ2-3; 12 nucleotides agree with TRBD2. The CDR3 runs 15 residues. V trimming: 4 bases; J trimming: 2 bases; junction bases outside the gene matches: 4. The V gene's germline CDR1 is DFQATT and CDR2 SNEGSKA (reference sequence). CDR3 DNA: TGCAGTGCTACCCTAGCGGGGGGGCCCACAGATACGCAGTATTTT. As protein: CSATLAGGPTDTQYF.

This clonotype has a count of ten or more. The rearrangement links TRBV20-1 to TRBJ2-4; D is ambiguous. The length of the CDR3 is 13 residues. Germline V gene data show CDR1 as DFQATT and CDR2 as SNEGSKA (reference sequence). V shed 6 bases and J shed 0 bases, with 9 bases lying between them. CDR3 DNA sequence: TGCAGTGCCCCAGATCTAGCCAAAAACATTCAGTACTTC. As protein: CSAPDLAKNIQYF.

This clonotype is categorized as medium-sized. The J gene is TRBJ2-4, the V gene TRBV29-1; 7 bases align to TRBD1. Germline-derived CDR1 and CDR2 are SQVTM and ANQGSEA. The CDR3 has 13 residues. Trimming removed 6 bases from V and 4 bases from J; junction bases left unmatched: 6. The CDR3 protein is CSVAQGKKNIQYF. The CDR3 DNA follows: TGCAGCGTCGCACAGGGGAAGAAAAACATTCAGTACTTC.

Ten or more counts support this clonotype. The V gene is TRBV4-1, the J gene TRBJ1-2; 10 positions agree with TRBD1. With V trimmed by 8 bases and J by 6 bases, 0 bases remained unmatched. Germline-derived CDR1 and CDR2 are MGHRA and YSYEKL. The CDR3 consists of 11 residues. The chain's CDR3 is CASGTGDGYTF. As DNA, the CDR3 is TGCGCCAGCGGGACAGGGGATGGCTACACCTTC.

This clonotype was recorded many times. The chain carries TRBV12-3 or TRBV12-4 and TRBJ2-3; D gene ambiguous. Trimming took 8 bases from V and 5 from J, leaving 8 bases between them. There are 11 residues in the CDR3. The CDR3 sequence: CASSRGDTQYF. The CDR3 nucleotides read TGTGCCAGCTCCCGCGGAGATACGCAGTATTTT.

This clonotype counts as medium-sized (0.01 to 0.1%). The CDR3 loop is CSARGGQLNYGYTF. The DNA of the CDR3 is TGCAGTGCTAGAGGCGGGCAGCTAAACTATGGCTACACCTTC. This sequence joins TRBV20-1 and TRBJ1-2; D remains ambiguous. Trimming removed 1 base at V and 2 bases at J, with 11 bases between. Germline V CDR1 and CDR2: DFQATT, SNEGSKA (reference sequence). The CDR3 loop spans 14 amino acids.

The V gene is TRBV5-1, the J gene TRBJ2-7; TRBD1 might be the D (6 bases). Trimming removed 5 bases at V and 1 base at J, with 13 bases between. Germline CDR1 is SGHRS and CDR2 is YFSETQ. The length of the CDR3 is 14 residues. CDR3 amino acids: CASRSGTQSYEQYF. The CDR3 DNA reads TGCGCCAGCAGGTCTGGGACACAATCCTACGAGCAGTACTTC.

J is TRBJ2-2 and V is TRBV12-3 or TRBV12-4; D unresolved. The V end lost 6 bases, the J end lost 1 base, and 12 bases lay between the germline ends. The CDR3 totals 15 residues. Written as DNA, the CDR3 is TGTGCCAGCAGCCTTGGATCTTTGAACACCGGGGAGCTGTTTTTT. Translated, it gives CASSLGSLNTGELFF.

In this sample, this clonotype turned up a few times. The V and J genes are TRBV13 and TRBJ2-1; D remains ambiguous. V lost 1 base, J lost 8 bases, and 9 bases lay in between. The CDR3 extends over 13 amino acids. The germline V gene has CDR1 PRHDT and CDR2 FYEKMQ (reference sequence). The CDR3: CASSLVAQHEQFF. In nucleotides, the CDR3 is TGTGCCAGCAGCTTAGTGGCGCAGCATGAGCAGTTCTTC.

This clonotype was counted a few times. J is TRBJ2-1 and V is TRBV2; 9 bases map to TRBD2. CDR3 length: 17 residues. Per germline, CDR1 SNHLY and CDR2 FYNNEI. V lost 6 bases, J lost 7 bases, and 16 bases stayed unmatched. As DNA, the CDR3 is TGTGCCAGCAGGCCTTCGGATGGCGGGGGGGCCGAAAATGAGCAGTTCTTC. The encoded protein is CASRPSDGGGAENEQFF.

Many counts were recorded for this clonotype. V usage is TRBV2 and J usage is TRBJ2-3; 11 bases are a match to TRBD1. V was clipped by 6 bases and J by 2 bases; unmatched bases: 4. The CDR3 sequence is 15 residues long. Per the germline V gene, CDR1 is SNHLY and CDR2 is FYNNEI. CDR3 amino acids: CASSEDRGPTDTQYF. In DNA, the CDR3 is TGTGCCAGCAGCGAGGACAGGGGGCCCACAGATACGCAGTATTTT.

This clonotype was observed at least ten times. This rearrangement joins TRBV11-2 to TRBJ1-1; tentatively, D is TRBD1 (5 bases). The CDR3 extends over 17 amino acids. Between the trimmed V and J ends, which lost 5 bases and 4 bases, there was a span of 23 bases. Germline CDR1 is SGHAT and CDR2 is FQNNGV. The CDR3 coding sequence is TGTGCCAGCAGCCCCCAGGGAGGGGTGGCCCGAATCACTGAAGCTTTCTTT. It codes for CASSPQGGVARITEAFF.